This T cell receptor (beta chain) comes out of a study of radiotherapy plus CTLA-4 blockade in lung cancer. The data were produced by immunoSEQ multiplex PCR, yet TCRdb's version contains in-frame clones alone and is incomplete. The sample contains 110,000 or so clones, more than 65% of which appear only once. The length of the CDR3 is 13 residues. Germline V gene lookup returns CDR1 SEHNR and CDR2 FQNEAQ (reference sequence). The ends were cut back, 5 bases at V and 4 bases at J, with 9 bases in the middle. This clonotype was obtained from a human donor with non-small cell lung cancer who had a partial response to radiotherapy plus ipilimumab. This rearrangement joins TRBV7-9 to TRBJ1-3; D gene uncertain. Material: peripheral blood, obtained from a patient treated with radiotherapy plus ipilimumab. CDR3 amino acids: CASSPGGGNTIYF. CDR3 sequence (DNA): TGTGCCAGCAGCCCCGGAGGGGGAAACACCATATATTTT. The whole variable domain, remainder taken from reference TRBV7-9 and TRBJ1-3, is DTGVSQNPRHKITKRGQNVTFRCDPISEHNRLYWYRQTLGQGPEFLTYFQNEAQLEKSRLLSDRFSAERPKGSFSTLEIQRTEQGDSAMYLCASSPGGGNTIYFGEGSWLTVV.